This section outlines one T cell receptor (beta chain) sequence together with its context. The sample originates from a study of blood T cell repertoires in COVID-19. About the research overall: From the United States, Italy and Spain came samples of acute and convalescent COVID-19.

As processed by the authors: Using reference gene primer amplification, nucleated cell counts were estimated. Profiling relied on immunoSEQ multiplex PCR, and the TCRdb table lists in-frame clones only, not all of them. Clonal size and the V and J genes are those of that table, whereas D and trimming came from the DNA. This sample has 150,000 or so clones, with roughly 70% found just once. Trimming removed 5 bases from V and 0 bases from J; junction bases left unmatched: 5. CDR3 length equals 15 residues. CDR1 and CDR2 (germline): MNHEY, SVGAGI. Sample: peripheral blood. The chain is built from TRBV6-5 and TRBJ2-3; 7 bases are shared with TRBD2. This receptor was obtained from a woman aged 80 or over with acute or convalescent COVID-19. In DNA form, the CDR3 reads TGTGCCAGCAGTCCATCTAGCGGAAGCACAGATACGCAGTATTTT. This codes for CASSPSSGSTDTQYF.